These 8 T cell receptor beta chains came from one sample sequenced in a study of shared clonotypes between healthy human individuals. TCRdb's table, derived via immunoSEQ multiplex PCR, lists solely in-frame clones and lacks some. The sample includes a few million clones, just over 90% seen only once; the top ten take 0.3% to 0.4%. Sample: naive CD4+ T cells from PBMCs. The subset was: CD45RA+ positively selected. All receptors derive from a young man in good health. Some clones in this sample may be carry-over from other donors' samples.

This clone was detected only once. This chain joins TRBV7-2 and TRBJ2-7; TRBD1 matches 11 bases. Looked up from germline, CDR1 is SGHTA and CDR2 is FQGNSA. Trimming removed 5 bases from V and 3 bases from J; junction bases left unmatched: 3. The CDR3 is made up of 14 amino acids. DNA of the CDR3: TGTGCCAGCAGCGAGGGACAGGGGGTCTACGAGCAGTACTTC. Its protein product is CASSEGQGVYEQYF. The entire variable domain, with the rest obtained from reference TRBV7-2 and TRBJ2-7, is as follows: GAGVSQSPSNKVTEKGKDVELRCDPISGHTALYWYRQSLGQGLEFLIYFQGNSAPDKSGLPSDRFSAERTGGSVSTLTIQRTQQEDSAVYLCASSEGQGVYEQYFGPGTRLTVT.

This CDR3 reads CASSLYTTGYPSYEQYF. The CDR3 nucleotides are TGTGCCAGCAGCTTATACACCACGGGGTATCCCTCCTACGAGCAGTACTTC. The chain recombines TRBV13 with TRBJ2-7; the D gene is possibly TRBD2 (5 bases). From germline, CDR1 is PRHDT and CDR2 FYEKMQ (reference sequence). V lost 2 bases, J lost 0 bases, and 17 bases lay in between. The CDR3 length is 17 residues.

This chain joins TRBV11-2 and TRBJ2-6; no clear D. Germline CDR1 SGHAT, CDR2 FQNNGV. This CDR3 contains 15 residues. V lost 5 bases, J lost 1 base, and 9 bases lay in between. The CDR3 region is CASSPIGSGANVLTF. In DNA, the CDR3 is TGTGCCAGCAGCCCTATAGGGTCTGGGGCCAACGTCCTGACTTTC.

The chain recombines TRBV21-1 with TRBJ2-7; the listed D gene, TRBD2, was not tested against the DNA. TRBV21-1 is tagged as a pseudogene. The CDR3 is 16 residues long. In nucleotides, the CDR3 is TGTGCCAGCAGCAAAGCCGCAAGACTAGCGGGGTACGAGCAGTACTTC. Amino acid sequence: CASSKAARLAGYEQYF.

The chain has TRBV6-1 and TRBJ2-3, with unresolved D. Trimming removed 3 bases at V and 8 bases at J, with 12 bases between. Germline V gene data show CDR1 as MNHNS and CDR2 as SASEGT. The CDR3 has 13 residues. The CDR3 reads CASSEGSLGTQYF. The CDR3 nucleotides are TGTGCCAGCAGTGAGGGTAGCCTCGGTACGCAGTATTTT.

V gene TRBV6-5 combines with J gene TRBJ2-7; tentative D call: TRBD1 (5 bases). CDR1 and CDR2 (germline): MNHEY, SVGAGI. Trimming left V 5 bases short and J 4 bases short, with 15 bases between. The CDR3 sequence is 14 residues long. Here the CDR3 reads CASSTREALYEQYF. The CDR3 DNA sequence: TGTGCCAGCAGTACCAGGGAAGCCCTTTACGAGCAGTACTTC.

V is TRBV2 and J is TRBJ1-2; TRBD1 matches at 7 bases. The trim removed 6 bases at V and 6 bases at J, leaving 16 bases unmatched. Germline assignment: CDR1 SNHLY and CDR2 FYNNEI. The CDR3 extends over 16 amino acids. CDR3 region: CASRETGFGARDGYTF. As DNA, the CDR3 is TGTGCCAGCAGAGAGACAGGGTTTGGAGCTCGTGATGGCTACACCTTC.

This chain links TRBV28 with TRBJ2-7, with 10 bases aligning to TRBD2. CDR1 and CDR2 (germline): MDHEN, SYDVKM. V lost 6 bases and J lost 3; bases outside the gene matches: 11. This CDR3 region has 16 residues. CDR3 coding DNA: TGTGCCAGCAGCGTCCGTTGGCTAGCGGGAGACTACGAGCAGTACTTC. Translated, it gives CASSVRWLAGDYEQYF.